This entry describes one T cell receptor beta chain. Original data processing: Amplification of reference gene primers provided the estimated nucleated cell counts. Assay: immunoSEQ multiplex PCR; the TCRdb copy retains only in-frame clones and omits some. V and J calls and clone size are copied from that table; D and trimming were computed from the DNA. The repertoire consists of 35,000 to 50,000 clones, with around nine tenths occurring once and the leading ten covering approximately 2.4%. The sample belongs to a study of blood T cell repertoires in COVID-19. Background on the study: Some COVID-19 samples were acute and others convalescent; all came from the United States, Italy and Spain.

V was trimmed by 4 bases and J by 6 bases, leaving 17 bases between them. Germline CDR1 reads LGHDT; CDR2 reads YNNKEL (reference sequence). The CDR3 is made up of 15 amino acids. The receptor comes from a human donor in a cohort sampled during active COVID-19. The sequenced sample consisted of peripheral blood. The chain joins TRBV3-1 (or the pseudogene TRBV3-2) to TRBJ2-3; D is perhaps TRBD2 (5 bases). CDR3 DNA: TGTGCCAGCAGCCCCGATAGGGTGAGGGCGGATACGCAGTATTTT. This codes for CASSPDRVRADTQYF.